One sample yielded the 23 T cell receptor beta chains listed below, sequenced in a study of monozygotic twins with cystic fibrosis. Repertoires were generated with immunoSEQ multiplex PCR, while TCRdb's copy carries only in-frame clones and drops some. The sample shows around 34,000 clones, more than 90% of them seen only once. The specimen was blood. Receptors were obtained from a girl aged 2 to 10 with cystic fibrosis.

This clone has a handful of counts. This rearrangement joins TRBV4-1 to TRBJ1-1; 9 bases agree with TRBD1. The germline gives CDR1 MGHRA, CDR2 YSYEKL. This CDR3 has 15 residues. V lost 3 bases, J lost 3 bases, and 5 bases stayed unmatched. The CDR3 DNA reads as TGCGCCAGCAGCCACCCCGGACAGGGGCACACTGAAGCTTTCTTT. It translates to CASSHPGQGHTEAFF.

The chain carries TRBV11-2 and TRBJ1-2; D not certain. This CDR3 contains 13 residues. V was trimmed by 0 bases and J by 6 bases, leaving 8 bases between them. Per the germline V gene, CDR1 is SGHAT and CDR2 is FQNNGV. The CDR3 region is CASSLDRYDGYTF. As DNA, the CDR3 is TGTGCCAGCAGCTTAGACCGCTATGATGGCTACACCTTC.

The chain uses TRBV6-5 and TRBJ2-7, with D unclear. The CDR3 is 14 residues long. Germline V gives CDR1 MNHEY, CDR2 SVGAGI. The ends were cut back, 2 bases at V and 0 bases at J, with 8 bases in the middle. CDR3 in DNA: TGTGCCAGCAGTTACGGGTACTCCTCCTACGAGCAGTACTTC. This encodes CASSYGYSSYEQYF.

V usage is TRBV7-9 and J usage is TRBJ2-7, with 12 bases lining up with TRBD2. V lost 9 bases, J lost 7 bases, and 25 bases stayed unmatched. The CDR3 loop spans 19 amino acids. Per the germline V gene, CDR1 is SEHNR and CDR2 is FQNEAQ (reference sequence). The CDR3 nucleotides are TGTGCCAGTGACGGGACTAAAACTAGCGGGAGGTCCTCCGAATGGGAGCAGTACTTC. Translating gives CASDGTKTSGRSSEWEQYF.

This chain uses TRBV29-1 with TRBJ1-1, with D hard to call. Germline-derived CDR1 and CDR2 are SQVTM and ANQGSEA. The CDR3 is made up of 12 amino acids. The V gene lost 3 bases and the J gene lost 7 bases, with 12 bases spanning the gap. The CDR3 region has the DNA TGCAGCGTTGAGGGTAGGGCGAATGAAGCTTTCTTT. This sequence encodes CSVEGRANEAFF.

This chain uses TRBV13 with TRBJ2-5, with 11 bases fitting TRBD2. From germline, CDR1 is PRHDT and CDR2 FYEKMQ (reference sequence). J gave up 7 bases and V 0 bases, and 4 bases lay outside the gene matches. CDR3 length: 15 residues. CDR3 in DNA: TGTGCCAGCAGCTTAGGAGAGACTAGCGGGACGACCCAGTACTTC. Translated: CASSLGETSGTTQYF. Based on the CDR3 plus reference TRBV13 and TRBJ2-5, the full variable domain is AAGVIQSPRHLIKEKRETATLKCYPIPRHDTVYWYQQGPGQDPQFLISFYEKMQSDKGSIPDRFSAQQFSDYHSELNMSSLELGDSALYFCASSLGETSGTTQYFGPGTRLLVL.

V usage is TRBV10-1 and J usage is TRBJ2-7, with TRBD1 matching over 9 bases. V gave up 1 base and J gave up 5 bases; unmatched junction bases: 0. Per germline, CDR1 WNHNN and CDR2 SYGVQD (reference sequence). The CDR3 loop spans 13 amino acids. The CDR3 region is CASSEWTGDEQYF. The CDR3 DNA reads TGCGCCAGCAGTGAGTGGACAGGGGACGAGCAGTACTTC.

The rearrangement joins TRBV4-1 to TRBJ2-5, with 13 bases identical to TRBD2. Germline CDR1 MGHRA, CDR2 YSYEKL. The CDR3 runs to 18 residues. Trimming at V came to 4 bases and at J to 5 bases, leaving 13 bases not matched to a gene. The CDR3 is CASSRQTSGGSPGETQYF. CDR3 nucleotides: TGCGCCAGCAGCCGCCAGACTAGCGGGGGGTCTCCGGGGGAGACCCAGTACTTC.

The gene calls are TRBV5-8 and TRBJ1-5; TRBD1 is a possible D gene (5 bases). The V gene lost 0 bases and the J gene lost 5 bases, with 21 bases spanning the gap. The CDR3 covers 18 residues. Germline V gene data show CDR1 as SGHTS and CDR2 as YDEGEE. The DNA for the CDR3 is TGTGCCAGCAGCTTGGTTGGTCCGTGGGGGATCGGTTATCAGCCCCAGCATTTT. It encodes CASSLVGPWGIGYQPQHF.

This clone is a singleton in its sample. The CDR3 here is CATVPTAEQGATQHGYTF. CDR3 DNA: TGTGCCACCGTACCCACAGCCGAACAGGGGGCGACCCAACATGGCTACACCTTC. This rearrangement joins TRBV10-3 to TRBJ1-2, with 9 positions matching TRBD1. V was clipped by 10 bases and J by 6 bases; unmatched bases: 24. The germline gives CDR1 ENHRY, CDR2 SYGVKD. The length of the CDR3 is 18 residues.

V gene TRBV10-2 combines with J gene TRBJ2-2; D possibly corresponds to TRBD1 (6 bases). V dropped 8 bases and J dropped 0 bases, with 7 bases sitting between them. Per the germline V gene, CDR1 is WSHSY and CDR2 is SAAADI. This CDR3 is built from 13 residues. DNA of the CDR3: TGCGCCAGCGGGACACCGAACACCGGGGAGCTGTTTTTT. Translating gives CASGTPNTGELFF.

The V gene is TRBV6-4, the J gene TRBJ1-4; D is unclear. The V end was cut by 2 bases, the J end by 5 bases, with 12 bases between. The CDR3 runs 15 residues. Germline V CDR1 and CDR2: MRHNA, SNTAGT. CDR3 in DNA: TGTGCCAGCAGTGACAGAGGCAGACCCAATGAAAAACTGTTTTTT. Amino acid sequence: CASSDRGRPNEKLFF.

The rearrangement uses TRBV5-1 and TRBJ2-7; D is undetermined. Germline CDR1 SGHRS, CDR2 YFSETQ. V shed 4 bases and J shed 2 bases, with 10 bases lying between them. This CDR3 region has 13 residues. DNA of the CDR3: TGCGCCAGCAGCCTCTTGGATACCTACGAGCAGTACTTC. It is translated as CASSLLDTYEQYF.

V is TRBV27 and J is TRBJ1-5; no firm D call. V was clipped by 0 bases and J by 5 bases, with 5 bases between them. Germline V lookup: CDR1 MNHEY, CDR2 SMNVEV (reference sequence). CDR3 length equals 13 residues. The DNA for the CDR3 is TGTGCCAGCAGTTTATCCGTTGATCAGCCCCAGCATTTT. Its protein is CASSLSVDQPQHF.

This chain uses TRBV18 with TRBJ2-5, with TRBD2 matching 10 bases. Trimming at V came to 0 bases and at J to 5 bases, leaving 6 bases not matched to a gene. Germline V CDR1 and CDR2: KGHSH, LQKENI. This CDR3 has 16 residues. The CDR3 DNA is TGTGCCAGCTCACCACCGGAGCGGGGGGGTCGGGAGACCCAGTACTTC. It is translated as CASSPPERGGRETQYF.

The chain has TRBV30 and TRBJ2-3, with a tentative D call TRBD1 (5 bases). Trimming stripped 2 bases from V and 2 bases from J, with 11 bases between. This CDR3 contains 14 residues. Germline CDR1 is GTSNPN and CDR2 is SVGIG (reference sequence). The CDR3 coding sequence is TGTGCCTGGAGTCTCCAGGGTTACACAGATACGCAGTATTTT. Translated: CAWSLQGYTDTQYF.

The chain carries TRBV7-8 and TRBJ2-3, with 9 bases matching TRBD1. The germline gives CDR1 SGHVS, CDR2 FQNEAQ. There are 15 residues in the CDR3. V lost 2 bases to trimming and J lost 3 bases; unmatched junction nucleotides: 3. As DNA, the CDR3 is TGTGCCAGCAGCTTAAGACAGGGGGATACAGATACGCAGTATTTT. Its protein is CASSLRQGDTDTQYF.

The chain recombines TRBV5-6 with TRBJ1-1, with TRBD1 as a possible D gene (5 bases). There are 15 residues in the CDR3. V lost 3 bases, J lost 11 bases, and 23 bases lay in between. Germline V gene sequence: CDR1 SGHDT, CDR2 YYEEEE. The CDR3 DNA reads TGTGCCAGCAGCTCTAGAGCTTCCGGGGGGATCGACGCTTTCTTT. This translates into CASSSRASGGIDAFF.

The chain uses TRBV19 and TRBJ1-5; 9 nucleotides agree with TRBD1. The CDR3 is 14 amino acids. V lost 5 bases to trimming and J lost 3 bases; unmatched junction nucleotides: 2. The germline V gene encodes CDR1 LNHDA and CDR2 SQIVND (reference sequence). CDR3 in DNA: TGTGCCAGTAGTTACAGGGGGCACAATCAGCCCCAGCATTTT. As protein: CASSYRGHNQPQHF.

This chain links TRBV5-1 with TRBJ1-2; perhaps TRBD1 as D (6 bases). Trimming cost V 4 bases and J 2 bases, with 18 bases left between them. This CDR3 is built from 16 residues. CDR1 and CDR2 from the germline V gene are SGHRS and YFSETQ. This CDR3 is CASSPGTRSPNYGYTF. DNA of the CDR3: TGCGCCAGCAGCCCCGGGACAAGGTCCCCGAACTATGGCTACACCTTC.

The CDR3: CASSPGRWGEAFF. Here the CDR3 DNA reads TGTGCCAGCAGCCCGGGACGGTGGGGTGAAGCTTTCTTT. The chain joins TRBV5-6 to TRBJ1-1, with a weak D call TRBD1 (5 bases). The CDR3 consists of 13 residues. CDR1 and CDR2 (germline): SGHDT, YYEEEE. Trimming pared 4 bases from V and 7 bases from J, leaving 14 bases between.

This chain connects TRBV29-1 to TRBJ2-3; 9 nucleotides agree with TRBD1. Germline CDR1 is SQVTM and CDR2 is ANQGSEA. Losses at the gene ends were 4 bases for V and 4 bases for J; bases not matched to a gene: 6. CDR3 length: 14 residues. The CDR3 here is CSVAPGQGPDTQYF. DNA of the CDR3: TGCAGCGTTGCCCCGGGACAGGGACCAGATACGCAGTATTTT.

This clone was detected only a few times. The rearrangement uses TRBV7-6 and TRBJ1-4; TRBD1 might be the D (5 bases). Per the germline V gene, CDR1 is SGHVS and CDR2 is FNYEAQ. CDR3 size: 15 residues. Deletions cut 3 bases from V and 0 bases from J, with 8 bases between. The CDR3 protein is CASSFDSATNEKLFF. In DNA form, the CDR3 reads TGTGCCAGCAGCTTTGACAGCGCAACTAATGAAAAACTGTTTTTT.